This T cell receptor beta chain was found in a study of cytomegalovirus exposure and HLA in healthy donors. This clone was observed a single time. PCR employed 60 Vbeta and 13 Jbeta primers. The method was immunoSEQ multiplex PCR; TCRdb's version includes in-frame clones alone and lacks a portion of them. The sample includes roughly 93,000 clones, roughly 82% of them seen just once. The sequencing sample was made of PBMCs. This clonotype was sampled from a human donor in good health.

CDR3 nucleotide sequence: TGTGCCAGTAGTATTGGCGGACACTTCTACAATGAGCAGTTCTTC. It codes for CASSIGGHFYNEQFF. The rearrangement joins TRBV19 to TRBJ2-1, with D perhaps TRBD1 (5 bases). With 3 bases removed from V and 3 bases from J, the gap between germline ends came to 12 bases. The CDR3 covers 15 residues. CDR1 is LNHDA and CDR2 is SQIVND in the germline V gene (reference sequence).